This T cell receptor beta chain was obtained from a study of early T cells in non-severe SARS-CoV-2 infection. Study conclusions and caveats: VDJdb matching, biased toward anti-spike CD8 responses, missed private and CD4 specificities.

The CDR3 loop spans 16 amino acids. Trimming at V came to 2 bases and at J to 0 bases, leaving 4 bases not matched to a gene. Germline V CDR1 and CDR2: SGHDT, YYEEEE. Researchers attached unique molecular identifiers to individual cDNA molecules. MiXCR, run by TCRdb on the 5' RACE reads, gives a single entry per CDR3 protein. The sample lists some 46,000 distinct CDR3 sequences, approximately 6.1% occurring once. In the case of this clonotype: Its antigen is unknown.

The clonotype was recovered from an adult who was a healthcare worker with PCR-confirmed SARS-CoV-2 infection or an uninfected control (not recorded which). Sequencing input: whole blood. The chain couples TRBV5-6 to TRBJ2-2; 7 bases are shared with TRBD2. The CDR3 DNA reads TGTGCCAGCAGCTTTGGCGGGGGTACGAACACCGGGGAGCTGTTTTTT. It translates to CASSFGGGTNTGELFF.